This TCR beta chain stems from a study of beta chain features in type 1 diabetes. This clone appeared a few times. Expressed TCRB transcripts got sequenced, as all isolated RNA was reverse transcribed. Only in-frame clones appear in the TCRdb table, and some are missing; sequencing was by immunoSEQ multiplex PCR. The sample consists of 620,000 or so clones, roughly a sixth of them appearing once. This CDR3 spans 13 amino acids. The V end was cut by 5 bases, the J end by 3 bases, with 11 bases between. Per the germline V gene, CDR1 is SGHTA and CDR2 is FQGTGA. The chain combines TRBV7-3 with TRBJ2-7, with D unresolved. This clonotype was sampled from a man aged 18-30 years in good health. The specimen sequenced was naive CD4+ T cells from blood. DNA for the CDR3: TGTGCCAGCAGCATTGCGAATCTCTACGAGCAGTACTTC. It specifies CASSIANLYEQYF.